The T cell receptor (beta chain) under discussion was sequenced for a study of CD8+ T cells in alopecia areata. Per germline, CDR1 SGHRS and CDR2 YFSETQ. V trimming: 6 bases; J trimming: 3 bases; junction bases outside the gene matches: 10. The CDR3 extends over 15 amino acids. Extracted RNA was reverse transcribed into cDNA, the sequencing template. Clones were sequenced by immunoSEQ multiplex PCR, and TCRdb holds only the in-frame ones, with some missing. This sample has some 110,000 clones, with under 40% found just once. The sample was CD4+ T cells sorted from blood. The clonotype was recovered from a human donor with alopecia areata. The J gene is TRBJ2-7, the V gene TRBV5-1; TRBD1 matches 9 bases. CDR3 residues: CASTQSGTGSYEQYF. Written as DNA, the CDR3 is TGCGCCAGCACCCAGTCCGGGACAGGGAGCTACGAGCAGTACTTC.